This T cell receptor (beta chain) was captured in a study of blood T cells in healthy people across ages. This clonotype has ten or more counts. Trimming pared 3 bases from V and 6 bases from J, leaving 2 bases between. The length of the CDR3 is 9 residues. Germline CDR1 and CDR2: SQVTM and ANQGSEA. Drawn from each donor were 7.5 to 10 milliliters of peripheral blood. Alongside a J-beta primer mix, a sample-barcoded 5' primer served in a second PCR lasting roughly 6 to 12 cycles. TCRdb redid the calling of the 5' RACE reads with MiXCR, one entry per CDR3 protein. The sample carries around 1.7 million distinct CDR3 sequences, 28% recorded once.

Sequencing was performed on blood. The chain has TRBV29-1 and TRBJ1-2; D is undetermined. The sequence was obtained from a woman in her twenties or thirties in good health. The CDR3 spells CSVDDGYTF. The CDR3 DNA reads TGCAGCGTTGACGATGGCTACACCTTC.